The rows below give T cell receptor beta chains drawn from one sample of a study of response to subunit inactivated influenza vaccine. TCRdb fed the RT-PCR reads into MiXCR, producing one record per CDR3 protein. The profile covers more than 550,000 distinct CDR3 sequences, with roughly 12% appearing a single time and around 9.6% taken by the ten largest. Sequenced here: PBMCs from blood, sampled on the day of vaccination. Every receptor here comes from a man in his fifties or sixties who received an inactivated influenza vaccine. Both conserved end residues are part of each CDR3. The D gene is left open where the match is weak. The size of a clone is reported for some rows only, either as once, few or many, or as a class for expanded clones.

abundance	j_gene	d_gene	v_gene	CDR3nt	CDR3aa
once	TRBJ2-2	.	TRBV24-1	TGTGCCACCAGTGAGACCCTAAACACCGGGGAGCTGTTTTTT	CATSETLNTGELFF
few	TRBJ1-1	TRBD1	TRBV5-6	TGTGCCAGCAGCGAACAGGGGAGGAAACGTACTGAAGCTTTCTTT	CASSEQGRKRTEAFF
few	TRBJ2-1	TRBD2	TRBV20-1	TGCAGTGCAGCAAGAACAGGGGGCGCAGGACTAGCGGGAGGAACTAATCAGTTCTTC	CSAARTGGAGLAGGTNQFF
few	TRBJ1-5	TRBD1	TRBV12-3/TRBV12-4	TGTGCCAGCAAGCCCGGGACAGGGCTCGGGGTTCAGCCCCAGCATTTT	CASKPGTGLGVQPQHF
.	TRBJ2-3	.	TRBV15	TGTGCCACCAGCAGAGATCAGGAAGATACGCAGTATTTT	CATSRDQEDTQYF
few	TRBJ2-5	TRBD1	TRBV11-3	TGTGCCAGCAGCACAGGGGGCGGGAGTAGTCAAGAGACCCAGTACTTC	CASSTGGGSSQETQYF
.	TRBJ2-7	.	TRBV5-5	TGTGCCAGCAGCCCAGGAGTGACGTTGACTTACGAGCAGTACTTC	CASSPGVTLTYEQYF
.	TRBJ2-3	.	TRBV24-1	TGTGCCACCAGTGATACTACAGATACGCAGTATTTT	CATSDTTDTQYF
few	TRBJ2-5	.	TRBV7-9	TGTGCCAGCAGCTTAATGGGGAACACCCAGGAGACCCAGTACTTC	CASSLMGNTQETQYF
few	TRBJ2-7	TRBD2	TRBV28	TGTGCCAGCAGTTTAGCGGGGGGCTTGGAGCAGTACTTC	CASSLAGGLEQYF
many	TRBJ1-1	.	TRBV7-9	TGTGCCAGCAGCTTAGATCGGGTGAGCACTGAAGCTTTCTTT	CASSLDRVSTEAFF
many	TRBJ1-1	.	TRBV5-5	TGTGCCAGCAGAATAATCGAGAGGGTGGGTTCGATTGAAGCTTTCTTT	CASRIIERVGSIEAFF
.	TRBJ2-3	.	TRBV3-1	TGTGCCAGCAGCCAAGACGGGTACACGCAGACTAGGGCTCTTAGAGATACGCAGTATTTT	CASSQDGYTQTRALRDTQYF
.	TRBJ2-1	TRBD2	TRBV12-3/TRBV12-4	TGTGCCAGCAGTAGTAGCGGGTTCAGGATAGACAATGAGCAGTTCTTC	CASSSSGFRIDNEQFF
.	TRBJ2-3	TRBD2	TRBV4-1	TGCGCCAGCAGCCATAGACTAGCGGGGGGCCGAACTTATTTAGATACGCAGTATTTT	CASSHRLAGGRTYLDTQYF
.	TRBJ2-7	TRBD2	TRBV7-2	TGTGCCAGCAGCTTTAGCGGGGCAACCTCCTACGAGCAGTACTTC	CASSFSGATSYEQYF
many	TRBJ2-1	.	TRBV3-1	TGTGCCAGCAGCCAAGATTATGGAGCCTACAATGAGCAGTTCTTC	CASSQDYGAYNEQFF
few	TRBJ2-3	TRBD2	TRBV10-3	TGTGCCATCAGTCCGGGACTAGCGGGGGGAACAGATACGCAGTATTTT	CAISPGLAGGTDTQYF
many	TRBJ2-6	.	TRBV11-2	TGCGCCAGCAGCCTGGAGGGTGCCGGGGCCAACGTCCTGACTTTC	CASSLEGAGANVLTF
many	TRBJ2-1	.	TRBV20-1	TGCAGTGCTAGAGATCCTCGGAAAATACGGTCCTACAATGAGCAGTTCTTC	CSARDPRKIRSYNEQFF
many	TRBJ2-3	.	TRBV10-3	TGTGCCATCAGCCTTAGCACAGATACGCAGTATTTT	CAISLSTDTQYF
.	TRBJ2-6	.	TRBV5-1	TGCGCCAGCAGCCCCACAGGGACTGGGGCCAACGTCCTGACTTTC	CASSPTGTGANVLTF
.	TRBJ2-2	TRBD1	TRBV20-1	TGCAGCTTGGACAGGGAGAACACCGGGGAGCTGTTTTTT	CSLDRENTGELFF
many	TRBJ2-3	.	TRBV7-2	TGTGCCAGCAGCCTTGCGGCTCCCCGAGGGGATACGCAGTATTTT	CASSLAAPRGDTQYF
many	TRBJ2-3	TRBD2	TRBV7-2	TGTGCCAGCAGCTTAGATGCTAGCGGTATGGATACGCAGTATTTT	CASSLDASGMDTQYF
few	TRBJ1-5	.	TRBV18	TGTGCCAGCTCGCCCTCACAGCGGCAGTTCAATCAGCCCCAGCATTTT	CASSPSQRQFNQPQHF
.	TRBJ1-1	.	TRBV20-1	TGCAGTGCTAGAGTGAAGAAGAACACTGAAGCTTTCTTT	CSARVKKNTEAFF
many	TRBJ1-5	.	TRBV12-3/TRBV12-4	TGTGCCAGCAGTACCACGACAGATCAGCCCCAGCATTTT	CASSTTTDQPQHF
.	TRBJ2-1	.	TRBV20-1	TGCAGTGCTAGTACATGGAACCCCGTTAACTCAAATGAGCAGTTCTTC	CSASTWNPVNSNEQFF
few	TRBJ2-7	.	TRBV29-1	TGCAGCGTTGTTGGGGTTTCGGCGCTCTACGAGCAGTACTTC	CSVVGVSALYEQYF
.	TRBJ2-4	.	TRBV20-1	TGCAGTGCTAGAGTTGCTAACGAAAACATTCAGTACTTC	CSARVANENIQYF
few	TRBJ2-7	.	TRBV3-1	TGTGCCAGCAGCCAAGACAGCTCCCTCTCCTACGAGCAGTACTTC	CASSQDSSLSYEQYF
.	TRBJ2-6	TRBD1	TRBV20-1	TGCAGTGCTAGACCCGGGACAGGGATCGGGGCCAACGTCCTGACTTTC	CSARPGTGIGANVLTF
.	TRBJ2-3	.	TRBV4-3	TGCGCCAGCAGCCAAGTTGGGGGCCCTTACCAGAGCACAGATACGCAGTATTTT	CASSQVGGPYQSTDTQYF
.	TRBJ1-3	.	TRBV29-1	TGCAGCGTTGTGCTTAACCGTTGGACAGAGCAGGAGTCTAACTCTGGAAACACCATATATTTT	CSVVLNRWTEQESNSGNTIYF
few	TRBJ1-5	TRBD1	TRBV3-1	TGTGCCAGCAGCGAGACAGGGGCTGTCAATCAGCCCCAGCATTTT	CASSETGAVNQPQHF
.	TRBJ2-7	TRBD1	TRBV6-1	TGTGCCAGCAGCCGGGACAGGTCGAGCTCCTACGAGCAGTACTTC	CASSRDRSSSYEQYF
few	TRBJ1-3	.	TRBV7-9	TGTGCCAGCACTACAACTGGAAACACCATATATTTT	CASTTTGNTIYF
few	TRBJ1-6	TRBD1	TRBV9	TGTGCCAGCAGCTCGGGACAGGAGAATTCACCCCTCCACTTT	CASSSGQENSPLHF
few	TRBJ1-2	.	TRBV30	TGTGCCTGGAGTATGGACGACTATGGCTACACCTTC	CAWSMDDYGYTF
.	TRBJ2-3	.	TRBV4-3	TGCGCCAGCAGCCAAACCCCAGGGGGGACAGCTAGCACAGATACGCAGTATTTT	CASSQTPGGTASTDTQYF
.	TRBJ2-1	.	TRBV15	TGTGCCACCAGCAGAGCCCAGGGGCTGATCTACAATGAGCAGTTCTTC	CATSRAQGLIYNEQFF
few	TRBJ2-7	.	TRBV30	TGTGCCTGGACCTCTAATTCCTACGAGCAGTACTTC	CAWTSNSYEQYF
.	TRBJ2-5	.	TRBV2	TGTGCCAGCAGTGAATTAGAGACCCAGTACTTC	CASSELETQYF
many	TRBJ1-4	.	TRBV4-1	TGCGCCAGCAGCCAAGGCATCGGGGGGGCGGTTGAAAAACTGTTTTTT	CASSQGIGGAVEKLFF
.	TRBJ1-1	.	TRBV20-1	TGCAGTGCTACAGGGTGGGAGAAAACTGAAGCTTTCTTT	CSATGWEKTEAFF
many	TRBJ1-4	.	TRBV5-1	TGCGCCAGCAGAGGACGGACTAATGAAAAACTGTTTTTT	CASRGRTNEKLFF
few	TRBJ1-2	.	TRBV3-1	TGTGCCAGCAGCCCGACCTCCCTGGGTTCCGATGGCTACACCTTC	CASSPTSLGSDGYTF
.	TRBJ2-7	.	TRBV20-1	TGCAGTGCTATGGGTTTTAGCTCCTACGAGCAGTACTTC	CSAMGFSSYEQYF
.	TRBJ2-1	TRBD2	TRBV5-1	TGCGCCAGCAGCGTCGGAACTAGCGGGGGGTTGAATGAGCAGTTCTTC	CASSVGTSGGLNEQFF
many	TRBJ1-2	.	TRBV5-1	TGCGCCAGCAGCTTGTTGGGGCAGGGAACCTATGGCTACACCTTC	CASSLLGQGTYGYTF
many	TRBJ2-3	TRBD1	TRBV12-3/TRBV12-4	TGTGCCAGCAGTGGGACAGGGGAAGGCTCTACAGATACGCAGTATTTT	CASSGTGEGSTDTQYF
.	TRBJ2-7	.	TRBV15	TGTGCCACCAGCAGAGATCTCCCCCGAGGCGCCTACGAGCAGTACTTC	CATSRDLPRGAYEQYF
.	TRBJ2-1	TRBD2	TRBV29-1	TGCAGCGTTGACATGGGGACTAGGAGCAATGAGCAGTTCTTC	CSVDMGTRSNEQFF
.	TRBJ2-3	TRBD2	TRBV12-3/TRBV12-4	TGTGCCAGCAGTACTAGCGGGTGTCCCTCTGATACGCAGTATTTT	CASSTSGCPSDTQYF